This T cell receptor beta chain appears in the sequencing data of a study of glioma-infiltrating T cells. This CDR3 spans 13 amino acids. Trimming removed 3 bases from V and 3 bases from J, with 12 bases in between. Germline CDR1 reads SQVTM; CDR2 reads ANQGSEA. TCR alpha and beta CDR3 regions were amplified from RNA using iRepertoire nested multiplex PCR. TCRdb redid the calling of the multiplex PCR reads with MiXCR, one entry per CDR3 protein. The repertoire consists of approximately 120,000 distinct CDR3 sequences, with about 25% occurring once and the leading ten covering around 30%. This receptor was obtained from a human donor with low-grade glioma or glioblastoma, undergoing nonglioma brain surgery, or in good health (not recorded which). Sequencing was carried out using glioma tissue, nonneoplastic brain tissue, or PBMCs (not recorded which). V is TRBV29-1 and J is TRBJ2-7; possibly TRBD2 for D (5 bases). CDR3 bases: TGCAGCGTTGATGAGGGAACCGACTACGAGCAGTACTTC. Its translation: CSVDEGTDYEQYF.